The TCR beta chain described here comes from a study of preoperative IRX-2 immunotherapy in early breast cancer. Clones were sequenced by immunoSEQ multiplex PCR, and TCRdb holds only the in-frame ones, with some missing. The sample has about 3,400 clones, about four fifths seen once. Specified treatment: preoperative locoregional IRX-2 cytokine immunotherapy. Patients received preoperative, locoregional IRX-2 cytokine immunotherapy in a phase Ib study. This CDR3 has 13 amino acids. Trimming stripped 2 bases from V and 1 base from J, with 4 bases between. Looked up from germline, CDR1 is WSHSY and CDR2 is SAAADI.

The V gene is TRBV10-2, the J gene TRBJ2-3; no clear D gene. The receptor's source is a human donor with breast cancer. The sample in question was tumor tissue, obtained after IRX-2 immunotherapy. CDR3 protein: CASSEAGTDTQYF. The CDR3 DNA reads TGCGCCAGCAGTGAGGCAGGCACAGATACGCAGTATTTT.